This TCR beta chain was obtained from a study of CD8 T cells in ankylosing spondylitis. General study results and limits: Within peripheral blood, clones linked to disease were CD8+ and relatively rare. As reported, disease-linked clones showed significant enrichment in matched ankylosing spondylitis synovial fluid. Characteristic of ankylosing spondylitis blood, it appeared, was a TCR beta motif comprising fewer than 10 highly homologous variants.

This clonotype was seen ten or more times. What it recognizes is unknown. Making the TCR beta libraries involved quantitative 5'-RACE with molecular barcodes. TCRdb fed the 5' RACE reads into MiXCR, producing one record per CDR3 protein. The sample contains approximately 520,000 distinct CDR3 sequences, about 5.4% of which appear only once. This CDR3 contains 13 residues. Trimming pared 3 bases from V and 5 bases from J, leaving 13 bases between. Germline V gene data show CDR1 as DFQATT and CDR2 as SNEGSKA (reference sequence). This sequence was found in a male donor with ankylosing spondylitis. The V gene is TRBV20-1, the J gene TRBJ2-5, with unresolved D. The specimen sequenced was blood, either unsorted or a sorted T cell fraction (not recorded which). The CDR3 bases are TGCAGTGCTAGTTTCTCGGTATGGGAGACCCAGTACTTC. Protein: CSASFSVWETQYF.